This entry lists 5 T cell receptor beta chains sequenced from one sample in a study of Ad26.COV2.S vaccination and SARS-CoV-2 variants. This sample's treatment: around 19 received Ad26.COV2.S at low or high dose, single or two shots; 5 received placebo; per-sample allocation not given. Collection of the samples took place on day 63 after the first injection of vaccine or placebo. Assay used: immunoSEQ multiplex PCR; TCRdb lists only in-frame clones, some missing. This table holds 200,000 to 300,000 clones, around 88% found once. This specimen consisted of peripheral blood, obtained in a trial of Ad26.COV2.S vaccine versus placebo. The receptor source for this set is a person between 18 and 65 years old who received the Ad26.COV2.S COVID-19 vaccine or a placebo.

The rearrangement links TRBV5-8 to TRBJ2-5, with 13 bases that match TRBD2. Germline CDR1 is SGHTS and CDR2 is YDEGEE. V dropped 4 bases and J dropped 2; count of bases not matched to a gene: 5. There are 16 residues in the CDR3. DNA for the CDR3: TGTGCCAGCAGCCCAGGGACTAGCGGGACACAAGAGACCCAGTACTTC. Encoded protein: CASSPGTSGTQETQYF.

V gene TRBV4-3 combines with J gene TRBJ1-5, with a tentative D call TRBD1 (5 bases). Germline V gene data show CDR1 as LGHNA and CDR2 as YSLEER. The V gene lost 3 bases and the J gene lost 5 bases, with 8 bases spanning the gap. CDR3 length equals 13 residues. CDR3 DNA: TGCGCCAGCAGCCAGCAAGGGGATCAGCCCCAGCATTTT. It codes for CASSQQGDQPQHF.

This clone occurred a few times. The V gene is TRBV7-8, the J gene TRBJ2-2; 12 positions match TRBD2. The CDR3 is 19 amino acids. Germline V gene lookup returns CDR1 SGHVS and CDR2 FQNEAQ. The trim removed 6 bases at V and 7 bases at J, leaving 18 bases unmatched. The CDR3 spells CASRAGTDRLAGVVGELFF. CDR3 DNA: TGTGCCAGCAGGGCCGGGACAGATCGACTAGCGGGAGTGGTCGGGGAGCTGTTTTTT.

This clone was seen a handful of times. V usage is TRBV9 and J usage is TRBJ2-7; tentatively, D is TRBD1 (5 bases). Trimming took off 3 bases at V and 0 bases at J, with 10 bases between the two ends. CDR1 is SGDLS and CDR2 is YYNGEE in the germline V gene. The length of the CDR3 is 14 residues. The CDR3 spells CASSEGPSSYEQYV. For the CDR3, the DNA is TGTGCCAGCAGCGAGGGGCCGAGCTCCTACGAGCAGTACGTC.

The rearrangement uses TRBV27 and TRBJ2-1; D possibly corresponds to TRBD1 (6 bases). This CDR3 spans 16 amino acids. The germline gives CDR1 MNHEY, CDR2 SMNVEV (reference sequence). Deletions cut 7 bases from V and 5 bases from J, with 21 bases between. The CDR3 sequence is CASKLIGQNRNNEQFF. The CDR3 region has the DNA TGTGCCAGCAAGTTAATTGGACAGAATCGCAACAATGAGCAGTTCTTC.